Below, one T cell receptor (beta chain) is given with its context. Its target is not known. Its ends do not fully match the called genes, so a read error is possible. The sample is drawn from a study of cytomegalovirus exposure and HLA in healthy donors. Here immunoSEQ multiplex PCR was the method, and the copy in TCRdb shows in-frame clones only, minus some. The data show approximately 70,000 clones, roughly 92% seen once. The CDR3 loop spans 11 amino acids. Looked up from germline, CDR1 is LNHDA and CDR2 is SQIVND (reference sequence). Findings and caveats of the study: TCR beta chains numbering some 160 were designated cytomegalovirus-associated. Most TCR sequences were uncommon, yet certain public TCRs appeared in many donors.

The TCR originated in a woman aged 18-35 years in good health and CMV-seronegative. Material: PBMCs. This chain connects TRBV19 to TRBJ1-5; 8 nucleotides agree with TRBD1. The CDR3, as DNA: TGTGCCAGTAGTAAGGACAGGGCCTCTACTTTT. Translated, it gives CASSKDRASTF.